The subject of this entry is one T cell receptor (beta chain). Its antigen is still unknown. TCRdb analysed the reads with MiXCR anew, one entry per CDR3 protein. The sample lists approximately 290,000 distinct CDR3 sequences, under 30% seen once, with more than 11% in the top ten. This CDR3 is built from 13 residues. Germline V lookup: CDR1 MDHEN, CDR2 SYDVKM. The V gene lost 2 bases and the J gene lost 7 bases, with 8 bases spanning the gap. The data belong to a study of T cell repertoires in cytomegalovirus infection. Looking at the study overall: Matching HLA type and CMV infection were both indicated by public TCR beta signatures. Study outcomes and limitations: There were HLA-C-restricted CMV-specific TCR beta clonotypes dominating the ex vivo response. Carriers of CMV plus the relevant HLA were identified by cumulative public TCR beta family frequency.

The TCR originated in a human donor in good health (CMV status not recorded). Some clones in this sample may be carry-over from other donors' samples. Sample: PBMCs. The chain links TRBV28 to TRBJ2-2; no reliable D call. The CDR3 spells CASSLASHGELFF. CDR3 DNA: TGTGCCAGCAGTTTAGCTAGTCACGGGGAGCTGTTTTTT. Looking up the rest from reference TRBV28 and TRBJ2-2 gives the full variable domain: DVKVTQSSRYLVKRTGEKVFLECVQDMDHENMFWYRQDPGLGLRLIYFSYDVKMKEKGDIPEGYSVSREKKERFSLILESASTNQTSMYLCASSLASHGELFFGEGSRLTVL.